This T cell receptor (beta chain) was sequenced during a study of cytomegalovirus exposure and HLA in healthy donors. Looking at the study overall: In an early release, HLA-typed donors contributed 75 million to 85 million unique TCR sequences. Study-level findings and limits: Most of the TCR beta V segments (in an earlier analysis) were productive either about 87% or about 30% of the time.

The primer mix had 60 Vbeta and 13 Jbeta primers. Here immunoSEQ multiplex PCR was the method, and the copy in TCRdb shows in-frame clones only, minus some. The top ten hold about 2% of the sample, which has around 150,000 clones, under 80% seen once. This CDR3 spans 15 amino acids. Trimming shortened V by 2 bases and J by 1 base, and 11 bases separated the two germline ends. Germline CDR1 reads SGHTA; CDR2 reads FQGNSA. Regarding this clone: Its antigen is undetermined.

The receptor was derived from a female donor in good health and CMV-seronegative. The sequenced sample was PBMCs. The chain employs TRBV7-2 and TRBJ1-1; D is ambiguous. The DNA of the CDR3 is TGTGCCAGCAGCTTATATGAGGGTAGGAACACTGAAGCTTTCTTT. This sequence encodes CASSLYEGRNTEAFF.